These T cell receptor beta chains were read from a single sample in a study of T cells after yellow fever vaccination. TCRdb independently ran MiXCR on the 5' RACE reads; one entry per CDR3 protein. Here the sample spans around 310,000 distinct CDR3 sequences, around 4.5% being singletons. The specimen comprised PBMCs, sampled 15 days after the yellow fever booster vaccination. The receptors here all came from a man aged 18 to 29 who received the YFV17D yellow fever vaccine. CDR3s include the opening cysteine and the closing phenylalanine or tryptophan. The D gene is left open where the match is weak. Size tells how often a clone was seen (once, few, many) or the class of an expanded clone, and some rows leave it out.

CDR3: CASSPRGWGQHQETQYF; DNA: TGTGCCAGCAGCCCCCGGGGGTGGGGCCAGCATCAAGAGACCCAGTACTTC; size: many; V: TRBV7-2; J: TRBJ2-5; D: -
CDR3: CASSEPPGTGSEAFF; DNA: TGTGCCAGCAGCGAACCCCCCGGGACAGGGTCGGAAGCTTTCTTT; size: many; V: TRBV9; J: TRBJ1-1; D: TRBD1
CDR3: CASGMGRGNTIYF; DNA: TGTGCCAGCGGGATGGGTCGGGGAAACACCATATATTTT; size: many; V: TRBV7-9; J: TRBJ1-3; D: -
CDR3: CASSSGQIMNTEAFF; DNA: TGTGCCAGCAGCTCGGGACAGATCATGAACACTGAAGCTTTCTTT; size: few; V: TRBV11-2; J: TRBJ1-1; D: TRBD1
CDR3: CASSQGPTGRYNSPLHF; DNA: TGTGCCAGCAGCCAAGGACCTACGGGTCGGTATAATTCACCCCTCCACTTT; size: few; V: TRBV3-1; J: TRBJ1-6; D: -
CDR3: CASSQEPAGGDTQYF; DNA: TGCGCCAGCAGCCAAGAGCCAGCCGGAGGGGATACGCAGTATTTT; size: -; V: TRBV4-3; J: TRBJ2-3; D: -
CDR3: CASSSRVGSEEETQYF; DNA: TGTGCCAGCAGCTCTCGTGTGGGTTCGGAAGAGGAGACCCAGTACTTC; size: -; V: TRBV5-5; J: TRBJ2-5; D: -
CDR3: CASSQGASGGHQETQYF; DNA: TGCGCCAGCAGCCAAGGGGCTAGCGGGGGGCACCAAGAGACCCAGTACTTC; size: few; V: TRBV4-3; J: TRBJ2-5; D: TRBD2
CDR3: CASSLPRARQYF; DNA: TGTGCCAGCAGTTTACCTCGGGCCCGCCAGTACTTC; size: few; V: TRBV28; J: TRBJ2-5; D: -
CDR3: CASSPLLQETQYF; DNA: TGTGCCAGCAGTCCCCTGCTACAAGAGACCCAGTACTTC; size: many; V: TRBV12-3/TRBV12-4; J: TRBJ2-5; D: -
CDR3: CASSFLADTQYF; DNA: TGTGCCAGCAGCTTTCTCGCAGATACGCAGTATTTT; size: many; V: TRBV11-2; J: TRBJ2-3; D: -
CDR3: CASSQDSNYGYTF; DNA: TGTGCCAGCTCACAGGACAGTAACTATGGCTACACCTTC; size: many; V: TRBV18; J: TRBJ1-2; D: -
CDR3: CASSVGASYNSPLHF; DNA: TGTGCCAGCAGCGTAGGAGCCAGCTATAATTCACCCCTCCACTTT; size: many; V: TRBV9; J: TRBJ1-6; D: -
CDR3: CSARALPGSRNIQYF; DNA: TGCAGTGCTAGAGCACTACCAGGGAGTAGAAACATTCAGTACTTC; size: many; V: TRBV20-1; J: TRBJ2-4; D: -
CDR3: CASSLAGTGYQPQHF; DNA: TGTGCCAGCAGTTTAGCCGGGACAGGGTATCAGCCCCAGCATTTT; size: many; V: TRBV12-3/TRBV12-4; J: TRBJ1-5; D: TRBD1
CDR3: CSVAGGSGANVLTF; DNA: TGCAGCGTGGCTGGAGGCTCTGGGGCCAACGTCCTGACTTTC; size: -; V: TRBV29-1; J: TRBJ2-6; D: -
CDR3: CASSLGSADTQYF; DNA: TGCGCCAGCAGCTTGGGGAGCGCAGATACGCAGTATTTT; size: many; V: TRBV5-1; J: TRBJ2-3; D: -
CDR3: CSVRSGGPGDTQYF; DNA: TGCAGCGTCCGGAGCGGGGGGCCTGGGGATACGCAGTATTTT; size: few; V: TRBV29-1; J: TRBJ2-3; D: TRBD2
CDR3: CASSYLEFPGGEQFF; DNA: TGTGCCAGCAGTTACCTGGAATTCCCAGGAGGTGAGCAGTTCTTC; size: -; V: TRBV6-6; J: TRBJ2-1; D: -
CDR3: CATSSPRQSDTQYF; DNA: TGTGCCACCAGCAGCCCTAGGCAGTCAGATACGCAGTATTTT; size: few; V: TRBV15; J: TRBJ2-3; D: -
CDR3: CASSYTGWDSNQPQHF; DNA: TGTGCCAGCAGCTATACAGGGTGGGATAGCAATCAGCCCCAGCATTTT; size: -; V: TRBV12-3/TRBV12-4; J: TRBJ1-5; D: -
CDR3: CASSYNRVNEQYF; DNA: TGTGCCAGCAGCTACAACAGGGTAAACGAGCAGTACTTC; size: many; V: TRBV7-2; J: TRBJ2-7; D: -
CDR3: CASSSSGTGRNTGELFF; DNA: TGTGCCAGCAGCTCCTCCGGGACAGGGAGAAACACCGGGGAGCTGTTTTTT; size: few; V: TRBV7-2; J: TRBJ2-2; D: TRBD1
CDR3: CASSGRGEQFF; DNA: TGTGCCAGCAGTGGGCGGGGGGAGCAGTTCTTC; size: many; V: TRBV25-1; J: TRBJ2-1; D: TRBD2
CDR3: CASPLAGSEEAFF; DNA: TGTGCCAGCCCCCTCGCAGGTTCAGAAGAAGCTTTCTTT; size: few; V: TRBV7-2; J: TRBJ1-1; D: -
CDR3: CASSQEFGENYGYTF; DNA: TGCGCCAGCAGCCAAGAATTCGGAGAAAACTATGGCTACACCTTC; size: many; V: TRBV4-1; J: TRBJ1-2; D: -